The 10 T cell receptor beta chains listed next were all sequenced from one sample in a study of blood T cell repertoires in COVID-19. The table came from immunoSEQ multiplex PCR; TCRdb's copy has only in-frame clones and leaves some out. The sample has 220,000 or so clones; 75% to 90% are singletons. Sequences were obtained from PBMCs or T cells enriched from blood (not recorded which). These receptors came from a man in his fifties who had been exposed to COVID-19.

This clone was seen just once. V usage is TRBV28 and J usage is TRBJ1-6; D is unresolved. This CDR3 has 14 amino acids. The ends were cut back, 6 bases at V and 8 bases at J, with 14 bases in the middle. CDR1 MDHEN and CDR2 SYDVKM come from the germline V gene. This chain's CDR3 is CASSYPLQDSPLHF. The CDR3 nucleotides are TGTGCCAGCAGCTATCCCCTCCAGGATTCACCCCTCCACTTT. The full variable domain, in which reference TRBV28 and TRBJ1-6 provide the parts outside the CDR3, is DVKVTQSSRYLVKRTGEKVFLECVQDMDHENMFWYRQDPGLGLRLIYFSYDVKMKEKGDIPEGYSVSREKKERFSLILESASTNQTSMYLCASSYPLQDSPLHFGNGTRLTVT.

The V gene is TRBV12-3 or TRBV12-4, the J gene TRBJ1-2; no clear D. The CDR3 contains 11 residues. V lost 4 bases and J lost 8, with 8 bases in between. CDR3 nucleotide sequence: TGTGCCAGCAGTTCCGTGGGCGGCTACACCTTC. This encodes CASSSVGGYTF.

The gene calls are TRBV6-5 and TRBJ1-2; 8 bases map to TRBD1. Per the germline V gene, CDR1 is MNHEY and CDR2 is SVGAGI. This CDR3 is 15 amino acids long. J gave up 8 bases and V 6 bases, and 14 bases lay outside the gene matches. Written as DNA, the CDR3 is TGTGCCAGCAGATCACAGGTTGGACAGGGAGGCGGCTACACCTTC. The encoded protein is CASRSQVGQGGGYTF.

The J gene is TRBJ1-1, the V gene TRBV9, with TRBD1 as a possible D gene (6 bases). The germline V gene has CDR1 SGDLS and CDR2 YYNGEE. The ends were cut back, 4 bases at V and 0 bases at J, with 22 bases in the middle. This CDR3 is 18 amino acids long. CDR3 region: CASSPLGDKRGVNTEAFF. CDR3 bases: TGTGCCAGCAGCCCTTTAGGGGACAAACGGGGGGTGAACACTGAAGCTTTCTTT.

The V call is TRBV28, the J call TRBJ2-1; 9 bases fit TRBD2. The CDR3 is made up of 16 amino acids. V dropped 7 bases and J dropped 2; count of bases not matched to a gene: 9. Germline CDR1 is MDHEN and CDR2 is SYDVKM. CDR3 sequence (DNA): TGTGCCAGCACTCGGACTAGCGCGAGACCCTACAATGAGCAGTTCTTC. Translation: CASTRTSARPYNEQFF.

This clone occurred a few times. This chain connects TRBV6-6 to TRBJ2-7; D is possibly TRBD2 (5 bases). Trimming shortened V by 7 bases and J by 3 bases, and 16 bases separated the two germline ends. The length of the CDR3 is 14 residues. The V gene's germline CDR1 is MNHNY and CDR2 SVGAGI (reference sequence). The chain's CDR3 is CASNLRAVSYEQYF. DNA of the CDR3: TGTGCCAGCAACTTGCGGGCAGTGAGCTACGAGCAGTACTTC.

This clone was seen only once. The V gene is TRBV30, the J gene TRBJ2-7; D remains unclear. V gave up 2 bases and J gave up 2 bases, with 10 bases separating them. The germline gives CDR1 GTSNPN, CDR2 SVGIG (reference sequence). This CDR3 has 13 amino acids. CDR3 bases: TGTGCCTGGAGTCCTGGGCCCGCCTACGAGCAGTACTTC. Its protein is CAWSPGPAYEQYF.

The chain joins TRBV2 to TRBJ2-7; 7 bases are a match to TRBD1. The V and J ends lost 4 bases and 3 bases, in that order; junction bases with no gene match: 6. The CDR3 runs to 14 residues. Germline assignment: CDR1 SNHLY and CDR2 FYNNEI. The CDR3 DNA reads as TGTGCCAGCAGTGCAGGGGGTCTATTCTACGAGCAGTACGTC. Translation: CASSAGGLFYEQYV.

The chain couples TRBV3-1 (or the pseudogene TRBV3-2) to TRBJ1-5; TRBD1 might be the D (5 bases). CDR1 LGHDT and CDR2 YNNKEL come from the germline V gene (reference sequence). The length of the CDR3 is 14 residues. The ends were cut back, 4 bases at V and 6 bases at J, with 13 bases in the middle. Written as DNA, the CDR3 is TGTGCCAGCAGCCCTTCTTGGGGCGGTCAGCCCCAGCATTTT. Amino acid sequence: CASSPSWGGQPQHF.

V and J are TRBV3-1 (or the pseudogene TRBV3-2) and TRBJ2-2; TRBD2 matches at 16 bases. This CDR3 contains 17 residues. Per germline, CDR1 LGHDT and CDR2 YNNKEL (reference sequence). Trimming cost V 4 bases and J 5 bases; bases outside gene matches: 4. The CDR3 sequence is CASSPGLAGGGTGELFF. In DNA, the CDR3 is TGTGCCAGCAGCCCGGGACTAGCGGGAGGGGGTACCGGGGAGCTGTTTTTT.